The 3 T cell receptor beta chains in this list originate from one sample, sequenced in a study of T cells in Graves' hyperthyroidism and ophthalmopathy (dated by TCRdb to between 2018 and 2021). Library creation used multiplex PCR. Sequencing instrument: Illumina HiSeq 2000. The TCR beta CDR3 regions were amplified from the RNA transcripts. For the first round of RT-PCR on the TCR CDR3, the HTBI primer set was used together with the Qiagen OneStep RT-PCR kit. The public sequencing data were trimmed at Q25 with fastp and processed into clonotypes with MiXCR by TCRdb, which kept only in-frame beta chains. Each entry merges the rows of one CDR3 protein and shows their most common DNA and genes. Within this sample are some 460,000 distinct CDR3 sequences, with about 15% of them counted one time only. Roughly 15% of the sample goes to the ten largest clones. The sequenced sample consisted of blood. The source is a woman under 30 with Graves' hyperthyroidism.

This sequence joins TRBV20-1 and TRBJ1-2, with D unresolved. This CDR3 spans 14 amino acids. Germline CDR1 is DFQATT and CDR2 is SNEGSKA (reference sequence). Trimming pared 1 base from V and 6 bases from J, leaving 15 bases between. For the CDR3, the DNA is TGCAGTGCTAGAGTGGCCTTCACTCCACATGGCTACACCTTC. It yields the protein CSARVAFTPHGYTF.

The rearrangement joins TRBV11-2 to TRBJ1-3; D is possibly TRBD1 (6 bases). The CDR3 contains 17 residues. The germline CDR1 and CDR2 sequences are SGHAT and FQNNGV. Deletions cut 5 bases from V and 0 bases from J, with 17 bases between. The CDR3 DNA follows: TGTGCCAGCAGCCCCCCGGGACACACTCGCTCTGGAAACACCATATATTTT. This encodes CASSPPGHTRSGNTIYF. Full variable domain (outside the CDR3, taken from reference TRBV11-2 and TRBJ1-3): EAGVAQSPRYKIIEKRQSVAFWCNPISGHATLYWYQQILGQGPKLLIQFQNNGVVDDSQLPKDRFSAERLKGVDSTLKIQPAKLEDSAVYLCASSPPGHTRSGNTIYFGEGSWLTVV.

This clonotype was observed a handful of times. The chain joins TRBV24-1 to TRBJ1-5; D is perhaps TRBD1 (5 bases). Between the trimmed V and J ends, which lost 6 bases and 2 bases, there was a span of 16 bases. CDR1 and CDR2 (germline): KGHDR, SFDVKD. This CDR3 contains 16 residues. The DNA for the CDR3 is TGTGCCACCAGTCCCGGGGGGAGTTTGGGCAATCAGCCCCAGCATTTT. The encoded protein is CATSPGGSLGNQPQHF.